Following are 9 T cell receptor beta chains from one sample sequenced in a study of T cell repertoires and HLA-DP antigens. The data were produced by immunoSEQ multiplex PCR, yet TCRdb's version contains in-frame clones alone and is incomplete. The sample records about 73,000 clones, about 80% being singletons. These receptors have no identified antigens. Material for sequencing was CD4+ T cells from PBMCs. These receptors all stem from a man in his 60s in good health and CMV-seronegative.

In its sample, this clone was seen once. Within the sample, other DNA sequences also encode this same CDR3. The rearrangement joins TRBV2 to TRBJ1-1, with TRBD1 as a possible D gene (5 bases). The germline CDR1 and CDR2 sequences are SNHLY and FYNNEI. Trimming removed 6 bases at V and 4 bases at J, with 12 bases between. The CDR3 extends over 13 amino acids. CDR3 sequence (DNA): TGTGCCAGCAGCCAAGGGGAGGGCACTGAAGCTTTCTTT. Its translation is CASSQGEGTEAFF.

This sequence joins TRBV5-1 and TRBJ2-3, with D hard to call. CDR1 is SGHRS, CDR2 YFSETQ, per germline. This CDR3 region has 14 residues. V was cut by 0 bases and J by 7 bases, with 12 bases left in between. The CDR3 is CASSLGGDSNTQYF. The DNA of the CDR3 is TGCGCCAGCAGCTTGGGTGGGGATTCGAATACGCAGTATTTT.

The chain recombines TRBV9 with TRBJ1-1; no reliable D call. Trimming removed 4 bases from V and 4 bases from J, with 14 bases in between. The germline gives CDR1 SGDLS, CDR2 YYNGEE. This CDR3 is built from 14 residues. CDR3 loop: CASSQQVKGTEAFF. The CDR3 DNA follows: TGTGCCAGCAGCCAACAAGTTAAGGGCACTGAAGCTTTCTTT. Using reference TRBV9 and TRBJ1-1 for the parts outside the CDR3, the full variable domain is DSGVTQTPKHLITATGQRVTLRCSPRSGDLSVYWYQQSLDQGLQFLIQYYNGEERAKGNILERFSAQQFPDLHSELNLSSLELGDSALYFCASSQQVKGTEAFFGQGTRLTVV.

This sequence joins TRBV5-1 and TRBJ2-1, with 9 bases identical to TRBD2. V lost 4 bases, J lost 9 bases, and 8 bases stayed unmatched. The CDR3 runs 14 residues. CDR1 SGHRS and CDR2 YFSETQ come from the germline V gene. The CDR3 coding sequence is TGCGCCAGCAGCCAGGGACTAGCAGGGGGTGAGCAGTTCTTC. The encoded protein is CASSQGLAGGEQFF.

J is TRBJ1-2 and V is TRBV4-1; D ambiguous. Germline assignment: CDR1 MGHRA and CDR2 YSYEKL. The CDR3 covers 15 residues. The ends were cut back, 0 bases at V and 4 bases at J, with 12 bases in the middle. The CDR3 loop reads CASSQDTPGIYGYTF. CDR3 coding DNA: TGCGCCAGCAGCCAAGATACGCCGGGAATCTATGGCTACACCTTC.

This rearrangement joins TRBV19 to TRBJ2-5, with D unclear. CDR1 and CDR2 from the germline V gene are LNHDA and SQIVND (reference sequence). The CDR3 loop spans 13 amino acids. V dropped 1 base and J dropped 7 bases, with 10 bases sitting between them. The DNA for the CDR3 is TGTGCCAGTAGTATAGGCCCAATGGGGACCCAGTACTTC. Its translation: CASSIGPMGTQYF.

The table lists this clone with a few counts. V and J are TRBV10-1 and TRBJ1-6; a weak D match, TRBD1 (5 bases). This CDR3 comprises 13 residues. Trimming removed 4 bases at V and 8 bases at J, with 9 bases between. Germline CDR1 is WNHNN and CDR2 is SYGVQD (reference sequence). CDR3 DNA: TGCGCCAGCAGTGGGACAACGGATTCACCCCTCCACTTT. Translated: CASSGTTDSPLHF.

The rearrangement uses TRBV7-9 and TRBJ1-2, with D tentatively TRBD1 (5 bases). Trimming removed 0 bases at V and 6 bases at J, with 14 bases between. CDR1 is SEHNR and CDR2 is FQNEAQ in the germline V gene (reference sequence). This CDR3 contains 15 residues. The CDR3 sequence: CASSLALSGLDGYTF. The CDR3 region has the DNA TGTGCCAGCAGCTTAGCGTTGTCAGGGCTGGATGGCTACACCTTC. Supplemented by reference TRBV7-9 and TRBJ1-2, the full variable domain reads DTGVSQNPRHKITKRGQNVTFRCDPISEHNRLYWYRQTLGQGPEFLTYFQNEAQLEKSRLLSDRFSAERPKGSFSTLEIQRTEQGDSAMYLCASSLALSGLDGYTFGSGTRLTVV.

Written as DNA, the CDR3 is TGTGCCTGGAAGAGAGACAGGGTTCGGGCCTACGAGCAGTACTTC. Amino acids: CAWKRDRVRAYEQYF. The rearrangement links TRBV30 to TRBJ2-7; 7 bases agree with TRBD1. Trimming cost V 4 bases and J 2 bases; bases outside gene matches: 11. This CDR3 comprises 15 residues. Germline values: CDR1 GTSNPN, CDR2 SVGIG (reference sequence).